This is a list of T cell receptor beta chains from one sample in a study of cytomegalovirus exposure and HLA in healthy donors. Profiling relied on immunoSEQ multiplex PCR, and the TCRdb table lists in-frame clones only, not all of them. The record lists about 130,000 clones, of which the ten most abundant hold roughly 1.6%. Input material: PBMCs. These receptors all come from a woman aged 35 to 49 in good health and CMV-seronegative. Each CDR3 is given with its conserved first and last residue. A D gene is named only where the DNA matches it firmly.

D,V,J,DNA,CDR3
NA,TRBV5-4,TRBJ1-1,TGTGCCAGCAGTTCTACAGGTAGTAACACTGAAGCTTTCTTT,CASSSTGSNTEAFF
TRBD1,TRBV27,TRBJ2-7,TGTGCCAGCAGTGCCGGGACAGGGCGCGACGAGCAGTACTTC,CASSAGTGRDEQYF
TRBD1,TRBV10-3,TRBJ1-5,TGTGCCATCAGCCCCGGGACAGGGACGTATCAGCCCCAGCATTTT,CAISPGTGTYQPQHF
TRBD1,TRBV11-1,TRBJ1-1,TGTGCCAGCAGCCGGGGACAGGGGACCACTGAAGCTTTCTTT,CASSRGQGTTEAFF
TRBD1,TRBV10-3,TRBJ2-4,TGTGCCATCAGTGATCGAGGGGGCGGAAACATTCAGTACTTC,CAISDRGGGNIQYF
NA,TRBV7-9,TRBJ1-2,TGTGCCAGCAGCGAGCGGCTGCCTGGCTACACCTTC,CASSERLPGYTF
TRBD1,TRBV28,TRBJ1-1,TGTGCCAGCAGTTCCTGGGACAGGAATGTCCTACGGGGAGCTTTCTTT,CASSSWDRNVLRGAFF
TRBD1,TRBV7-2,TRBJ2-3,TGTGCCAGCAGTATAGACGCCAGGGGGACAGATACGCAGTATTTT,CASSIDARGTDTQYF
NA,TRBV5-6,TRBJ1-6,TGTGCCAGCAGCTCCACAGGGTACTATAATTCACCCCTCCACTTT,CASSSTGYYNSPLHF
NA,TRBV12-5,TRBJ1-3,TGTGCTAGTGGCCGGACAGCCGGAAACACCATATATTTT,CASGRTAGNTIYF
NA,TRBV25-1,TRBJ1-1,TGTGCCAGCAACGGGAGAGGGATACGAACCACTGAAGCTTTCTTT,CASNGRGIRTTEAFF
NA,TRBV6-6,TRBJ1-5,TGTGCCAGCAGACGCCAGACAGGCGACAATCAGCCCCAGCATTTT,CASRRQTGDNQPQHF
NA,TRBV5-8,TRBJ1-5,TGTGCCAGCAGCTTGAAACCGGGACTCCGGAGCCAGCCCCAGCATTTT,CASSLKPGLRSQPQHF
NA,TRBV7-2,TRBJ1-1,TGTGCCAGCAGCCGACAGACAATGAACACTGAAGCTTTCTTT,CASSRQTMNTEAFF
NA,TRBV6-1,TRBJ1-5,TGTGCCAGTATAAGGAGGGGTGGCAATCAGCCCCAGCATTTT,CASIRRGGNQPQHF
NA,TRBV10-3,TRBJ2-3,TGTGCCATCAGTGAGTCGAGTGCCTCAGATACGCAGTATTTT,CAISESSASDTQYF
NA,TRBV2,TRBJ2-1,TGTGCCAGCCGGGGGAATGAGCAGTTCTTC,CASRGNEQFF
NA,TRBV6-6,TRBJ2-1,TGTGCCAGCAGTTTGAGAGGGAATGGTGAGCAGTTCTTC,CASSLRGNGEQFF
TRBD1,TRBV6-6,TRBJ2-7,TGTGCCAGCAGTTACGGGACAGTGATCTACGAGCAGTACTTC,CASSYGTVIYEQYF
TRBD1,TRBV27,TRBJ1-5,TGTGCCAGCAGAGAAGGGGGCGACAGGGTCAATCAGCCCCAGCATTTT,CASREGGDRVNQPQHF
TRBD1,TRBV7-9,TRBJ2-5,TGTGCCAGCAGCCCCAGTGGGACAGGAAAGCAAGAGACCCAGTACTTC,CASSPSGTGKQETQYF
NA,TRBV18,TRBJ1-1,TGTGCCAGCTCACCATCCAGGACTGAAGCTTTCTTT,CASSPSRTEAFF
NA,TRBV5-1,TRBJ1-4,TGCGCCAGCAGCTTGGCGGGCCTGACAGGTGAAAAACTGTTTTTT,CASSLAGLTGEKLFF
TRBD2,TRBV7-2,TRBJ2-5,TGTGCCAGCACCTCGGGGGGGGAGACCCAGTACTTC,CASTSGGETQYF
TRBD1,TRBV18,TRBJ2-7,TGTGCCAGCTCACCCCGGACAGGGACTGGGGCCTACGAGCAGTACTTC,CASSPRTGTGAYEQYF
NA,TRBV28,TRBJ1-1,TGTGCCAGCAGTTTTAACGCGGGAGCTTTCTTT,CASSFNAGAFF
NA,TRBV20-1,TRBJ1-1,TGCAGTGCCCGGGGGACGGGTGAAGCTTTCTTT,CSARGTGEAFF
TRBD2,TRBV29-1,TRBJ2-5,TGCAGCGTTGAAGGGACTAGCGGGGGGCGGGAGACCCAGTACTTC,CSVEGTSGGRETQYF
NA,TRBV5-1,TRBJ2-7,TGCGCCAGCAGTGTCTCCCCTCACGAGCAGTACTTC,CASSVSPHEQYF
TRBD2,TRBV6-6,TRBJ2-5,TGTGCCAGCCAAACCCCCCCGGCGGGGGGGCAAGAGACCCAGTACTTC,CASQTPPAGGQETQYF
NA,TRBV2,TRBJ1-1,TGTGCCAGCAGTGCCCCAGTGAACACTGAAGCTTTCTTT,CASSAPVNTEAFF
NA,TRBV7-2,TRBJ2-5,TGTGCCAGCAGGGCAGTACAAGAGACCCAGTACTTC,CASRAVQETQYF
NA,TRBV29-1,TRBJ1-6,TGCAGCGCTAGGGGGACATCAAGGAATTCACCCCTCCACTTT,CSARGTSRNSPLHF
NA,TRBV18,TRBJ1-1,TGTGCCAGCTCACCAGGGGGGTGGAACACTGAAGCTTTCTTT,CASSPGGWNTEAFF
TRBD1,TRBV5-1,TRBJ2-7,TGCGCCAGCAGCTCTACCGGGACAGGAGCCTACGGGCAGTACTTC,CASSSTGTGAYGQYF
TRBD1,TRBV19,TRBJ2-7,TGTGCCAGTAGGGGACAGGGCCCGTACGAGCAGTACTTC,CASRGQGPYEQYF
TRBD2,TRBV6-6,TRBJ2-3,TGTGCCAGCAGTTACAACGGGGGGGCGGAAGATACGCAGTATTTT,CASSYNGGAEDTQYF
TRBD1,TRBV5-4,TRBJ2-5,TGTGCCAGCAGCTTAGGGACAGGGGAAGAGACCCAGTACTTC,CASSLGTGEETQYF
TRBD2,TRBV9,TRBJ2-2,TGTGCCAGCAGCGAGACTAGCGGGGGGAGGACCGGGGAGCTGTTTTTT,CASSETSGGRTGELFF
TRBD1,TRBV9,TRBJ1-4,TGTGCCAGCAGCGTCTCTGGACAGGGACAAAAACTGTTTTTT,CASSVSGQGQKLFF
TRBD1,TRBV6-5,TRBJ1-2,TGTGCCAGCAAGGGGGCCGATGGCTACACCTTC,CASKGADGYTF
NA,TRBV27,TRBJ1-6,TGTGCCAGCCGTTTTGAAGCGAGCAATAATTCACCCCTCCACTTT,CASRFEASNNSPLHF
NA,TRBV28,TRBJ1-3,TGTGCCAGCGCGATCTCTGGAAACACCATATATTTT,CASAISGNTIYF
TRBD2,TRBV7-7,TRBJ2-6,TGTGCTAGCAGCCCGACTAGCGGGGCGAGCTCTGGGGCCAACGTCCTGACTTTC,CASSPTSGASSGANVLTF
NA,TRBV5-1,TRBJ2-2,TGCGCCAGCAGCTTGCAGGGTCAGGCGAACACCGGGGAGCTGTTTTTT,CASSLQGQANTGELFF
NA,TRBV5-1,TRBJ1-6,TGCGCCAGCAGCTTGACAGGCGGTTCACCCCTCCACTTT,CASSLTGGSPLHF
TRBD1,TRBV19,TRBJ1-1,TGTGCCAGTAGTAGACAGGGGGCTACTGAAGCTTTCTTT,CASSRQGATEAFF
NA,TRBV27,TRBJ1-3,TGTGCCAGCAGAGAGCGCTCTGGAAACACCATATATTTT,CASRERSGNTIYF
TRBD2,TRBV6-5,TRBJ2-7,TGTGCCAGCAGTCCAGCGGGGTCCTCCTACGAGCAGTACTTC,CASSPAGSSYEQYF
NA,TRBV10-2,TRBJ1-6,TGCGCCAGCAGTGAGAGTACCAGACGGGGATCACCCCTCCACTTT,CASSESTRRGSPLHF
TRBD1,TRBV7-2,TRBJ1-1,TGTGCCAGCAGCATACAGGGGCCTGAAGCTTTCTTT,CASSIQGPEAFF
NA,TRBV27,TRBJ2-3,TGTGCCAGCACCGTTGGGTGGGGTGGGGCCCTGGGGACGCAGTATTTT,CASTVGWGGALGTQYF
NA,TRBV4-3,TRBJ1-4,TGCGCCAGCAGCCAGGTGGGGGGGCCAAATGAAAAACTGTTTTTT,CASSQVGGPNEKLFF
TRBD2,TRBV19,TRBJ2-1,TGTGCCAGTAGACCAACTAGCGGGGGGCAAGGTGAGCAGTTCTTC,CASRPTSGGQGEQFF
NA,TRBV7-2,TRBJ2-6,TGTGCCAGCAGCTTAAGGCAGGGAGGGGCCAACGTCCTGACTTTC,CASSLRQGGANVLTF